The 20 T cell receptor beta chains listed next were all sequenced from one sample in a study of monozygotic twins with inflammatory bowel disease. TCRdb processed the 5' RACE reads again and assigns one entry to each CDR3 protein, with no DNA. The table for this sample gives some 99,000 distinct CDR3 sequences. The material sequenced was blood. Every receptor here comes from a human donor with ulcerative colitis or Crohn's disease, or a healthy co-twin of an affected twin (not recorded which).

V usage is TRBV6-5 and J usage is TRBJ1-1. The CDR3 consists of 15 residues. Germline V CDR1 and CDR2: MNHEY, SVGAGI. This chain's CDR3 is CASSLQGLVNTEAFF.

The chain joins TRBV27 to TRBJ1-2. The CDR3 spans 14 residues. Germline CDR1 and CDR2: MNHEY and SMNVEV (reference sequence). CDR3 amino acids: CASSPLQTNYGYTF.

The chain has TRBV4-2 and TRBJ1-4; TCRdb returns TRBD1, unconfirmable since there is no DNA. The V gene's germline CDR1 is LGHNA and CDR2 YNFKEQ. This CDR3 spans 16 amino acids. The CDR3 sequence: CASSSVAGGGNEKLFF.

The chain combines TRBV20-1 with TRBJ2-1; the TRBD2 assignment by TCRdb is unverifiable without DNA. CDR3 length equals 16 residues. The germline V gene encodes CDR1 DFQATT and CDR2 SNEGSKA (reference sequence). CDR3 sequence reads: CSARVASGKSYNEQFF.

The V gene is TRBV5-1, the J gene TRBJ2-1; TCRdb reports TRBD1, a call that lacks DNA to check it against. The CDR3 has 15 residues. Germline CDR1 and CDR2: SGHRS and YFSETQ. The CDR3 loop reads CASSLIPGVSDEQFF.

The chain is built from TRBV12-3 or TRBV12-4 and TRBJ1-2; absent DNA, TCRdb's TRBD1 call cannot be checked. The CDR3 extends over 14 amino acids. The CDR3 sequence is CASSPGTGGYGYTF.

The chain carries TRBV2 and TRBJ1-1. The CDR3 runs 13 residues. CDR1 and CDR2 from the germline V gene are SNHLY and FYNNEI. The CDR3 is CASSVGQNTEAFF.

V usage is TRBV5-5 and J usage is TRBJ2-3; TCRdb picks TRBD2, but there is no DNA to check that call. The CDR3 sequence is 17 residues long. Germline CDR1 reads SGHKS; CDR2 reads YYEKEE (reference sequence). CDR3 in amino acids: CASSFNRGGRLTDTQYF.

The rearrangement uses TRBV5-1 and TRBJ2-5; TCRdb outputs TRBD2, but without DNA this stays unchecked. The CDR3 has 17 amino acids. CDR1 and CDR2 from the germline V gene are SGHRS and YFSETQ. The CDR3 sequence: CASSSSTSGANQETQYF.

The chain uses TRBV29-1 and TRBJ2-3. Germline CDR1 and CDR2: SQVTM and ANQGSEA. There are 13 residues in the CDR3. The chain's CDR3 is CSVEDGPADTQYF.

This chain uses TRBV6-5 with TRBJ1-6. The CDR3 has 16 residues. Germline CDR1 is MNHEY and CDR2 is SVGAGI. The CDR3 sequence is CASSYSFSTGGSPLHF.

V is TRBV7-9 and J is TRBJ1-3; TCRdb's D call of TRBD1 is untestable without DNA. Germline assignment: CDR1 SEHNR and CDR2 FQNEAQ (reference sequence). The CDR3 consists of 14 residues. CDR3 sequence: CASSPAGTGNTIYF. The full variable domain, rest sourced from reference TRBV7-9 and TRBJ1-3, is DTGVSQNPRHKITKRGQNVTFRCDPISEHNRLYWYRQTLGQGPEFLTYFQNEAQLEKSRLLSDRFSAERPKGSFSTLEIQRTEQGDSAMYLCASSPAGTGNTIYFGEGSWLTVV.

The CDR3 here is CASSPGKGQGSYGYTF. This sequence joins TRBV18 and TRBJ1-2; lacking DNA, the TRBD1 call made by TCRdb goes unchecked. Germline loops: CDR1 KGHSH, CDR2 LQKENI. The CDR3 spans 16 residues.

The chain uses TRBV18 and TRBJ1-1; the TRBD1 assignment by TCRdb is unverifiable without DNA. Germline values: CDR1 KGHSH, CDR2 LQKENI. The CDR3 is 14 residues long. The CDR3 protein is CASSPRPVWTEAFF.

The rearrangement joins TRBV7-6 to TRBJ2-1; checking the TCRdb D call of TRBD1 is not possible without DNA. Germline values: CDR1 SGHVS, CDR2 FNYEAQ. This CDR3 contains 15 residues. The CDR3 protein is CASIDSGTGDNEQFF.

The rearrangement joins TRBV21-1 to TRBJ1-1; the TRBD1 assignment by TCRdb is unverifiable without DNA. TRBV21-1 is a pseudogene segment. The CDR3 covers 13 residues. This CDR3 is CASSKVPGSEAFF.

J is TRBJ2-5 and V is TRBV11-2; the TRBD1 assignment by TCRdb is unverifiable without DNA. CDR1 is SGHAT, CDR2 FQNNGV, per germline. The CDR3 consists of 15 residues. The CDR3 here is CASSLGPVPGETQYF.

The V call is TRBV24-1, the J call TRBJ2-1; TCRdb calls TRBD1, which cannot be checked without DNA. Germline CDR1 KGHDR, CDR2 SFDVKD. The CDR3 is 16 amino acids. The CDR3 sequence is CATSDRDRDSYNEQFF.

The chain carries TRBV12-3 or TRBV12-4 and TRBJ2-2; the D gene TCRdb calls, TRBD2, cannot be checked with no DNA. CDR3 length: 15 amino acids. The CDR3 spells CASSLITSGTGELFF.

The chain links TRBV19 to TRBJ1-5. Germline values: CDR1 LNHDA, CDR2 SQIVND (reference sequence). The CDR3 length is 14 residues. CDR3 amino acids: CASSMFGPRQPQHF.